The entry that follows covers one T cell receptor beta chain sequence. This record comes from a study of blood T cell repertoires in COVID-19. Data came from immunoSEQ multiplex PCR; TCRdb stores just in-frame clones and leaves some out. Among 250,000 to 300,000 clones listed, 88% were seen once. The CDR3 loop spans 17 amino acids. V was clipped by 4 bases and J by 12 bases; unmatched bases: 14. Germline-derived CDR1 and CDR2 are MNHNS and SASEGT. The source is an older woman in a cohort exposed to, infected with or recovered from COVID-19 (not recorded which). The V gene is TRBV6-1, the J gene TRBJ2-1; TRBD2 matches at 14 bases. Input material: PBMCs or T cells enriched from blood (not recorded which). CDR3 residues: CASSARWTSGRSLGQFF. CDR3 DNA: TGTGCCAGCAGTGCTAGATGGACTAGCGGGAGGAGTTTGGGGCAGTTCTTC.